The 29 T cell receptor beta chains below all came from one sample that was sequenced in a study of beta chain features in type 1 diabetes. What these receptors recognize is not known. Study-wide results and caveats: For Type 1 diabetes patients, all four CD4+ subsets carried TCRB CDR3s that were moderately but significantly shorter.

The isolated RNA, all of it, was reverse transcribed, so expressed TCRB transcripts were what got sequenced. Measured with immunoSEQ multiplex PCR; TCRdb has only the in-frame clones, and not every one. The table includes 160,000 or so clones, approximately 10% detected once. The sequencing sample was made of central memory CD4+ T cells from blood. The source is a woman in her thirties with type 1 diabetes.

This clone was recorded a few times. The CDR3 DNA reads as TGTGCTAGTGGTCCGGGATTAGCCAAAAACATTCAGTACTTC. Protein: CASGPGLAKNIQYF. The chain joins TRBV12-5 to TRBJ2-4; possible D gene TRBD2, 5 bases. The CDR3 totals 14 residues. Germline V lookup: CDR1 LGHNT, CDR2 FRNRAP. V was shortened by 5 bases and J by 0 bases, with 8 bases between the two germline ends.

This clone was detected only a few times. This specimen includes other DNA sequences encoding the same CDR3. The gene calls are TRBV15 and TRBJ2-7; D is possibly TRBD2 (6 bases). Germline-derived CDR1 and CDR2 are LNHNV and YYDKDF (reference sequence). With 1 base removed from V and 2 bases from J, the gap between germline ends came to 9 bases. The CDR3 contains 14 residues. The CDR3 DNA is TGTGCCACCAGCAGAGTTCGGGAGACCTACGAGCAGTACTTC. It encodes CATSRVRETYEQYF.

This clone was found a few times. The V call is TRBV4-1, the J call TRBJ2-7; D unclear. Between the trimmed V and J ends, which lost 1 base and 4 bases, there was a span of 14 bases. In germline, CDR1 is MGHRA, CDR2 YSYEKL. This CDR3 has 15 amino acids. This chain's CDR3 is CASSQGRSRVYEQYF. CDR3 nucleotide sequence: TGCGCCAGCAGCCAAGGCCGCTCCCGGGTATACGAGCAGTACTTC.

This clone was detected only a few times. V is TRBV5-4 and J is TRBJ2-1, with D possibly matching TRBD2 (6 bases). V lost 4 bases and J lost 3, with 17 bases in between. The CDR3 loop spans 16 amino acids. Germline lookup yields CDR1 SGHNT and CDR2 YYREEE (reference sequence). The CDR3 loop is CASSLLVGGIYNEQFF. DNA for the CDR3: TGTGCCAGCAGCCTATTGGTGGGAGGAATCTACAATGAGCAGTTCTTC.

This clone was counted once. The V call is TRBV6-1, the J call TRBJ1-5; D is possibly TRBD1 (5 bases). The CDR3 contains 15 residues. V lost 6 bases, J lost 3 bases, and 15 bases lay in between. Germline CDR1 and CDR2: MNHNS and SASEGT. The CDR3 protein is CASRPLDRANQPQHF. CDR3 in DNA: TGTGCCAGCAGACCCCTCGACAGAGCCAATCAGCCCCAGCATTTT.

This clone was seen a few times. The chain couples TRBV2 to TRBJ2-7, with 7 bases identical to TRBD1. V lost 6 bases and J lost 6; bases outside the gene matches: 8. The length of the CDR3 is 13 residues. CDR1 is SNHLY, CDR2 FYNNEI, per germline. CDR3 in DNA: TGTGCCAGCAGCGAGGGACAGTCGGGCGAGCAGTACTTC. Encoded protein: CASSEGQSGEQYF.

In nucleotides, the CDR3 is TGCGCCAGCAGCTACCCGGGACTAGCGGGTACCCAAGAGACCCAGTACTTC. The encoded protein is CASSYPGLAGTQETQYF. The V call is TRBV5-1, the J call TRBJ2-5, with TRBD2 identical over 12 bases. This CDR3 is built from 17 residues. V lost 3 bases and J lost 1; bases outside the gene matches: 7. The V gene's germline CDR1 is SGHRS and CDR2 YFSETQ. Drawing the rest from reference TRBV5-1 and TRBJ2-5, the complete variable domain is KAGVTQTPRYLIKTRGQQVTLSCSPISGHRSVSWYQQTPGQGLQFLFEYFSETQRNKGNFPGRFSGRQFSNSRSEMNVSTLELGDSALYLCASSYPGLAGTQETQYFGPGTRLLVL.

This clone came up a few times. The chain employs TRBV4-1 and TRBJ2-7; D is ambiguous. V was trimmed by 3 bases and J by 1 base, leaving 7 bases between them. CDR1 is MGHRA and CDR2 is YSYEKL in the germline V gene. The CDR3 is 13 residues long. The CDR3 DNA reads TGCGCCAGCAGCCAGATGCAGTCCTACGAGCAGTACTTC. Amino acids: CASSQMQSYEQYF.

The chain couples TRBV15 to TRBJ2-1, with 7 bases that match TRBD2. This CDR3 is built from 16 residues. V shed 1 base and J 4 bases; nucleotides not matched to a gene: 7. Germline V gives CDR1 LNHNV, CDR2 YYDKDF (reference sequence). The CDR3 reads CATSRVRASGYNEQFF. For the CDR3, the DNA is TGTGCCACCAGCAGAGTGCGAGCTAGCGGTTACAATGAGCAGTTCTTC.

CDR3: CASSFLLATSYNEQFF. CDR3 bases: TGTGCCAGCAGTTTCCTACTAGCTACCTCCTACAATGAGCAGTTCTTC. The chain couples TRBV28 to TRBJ2-1; perhaps TRBD2 as D (6 bases). The V and J ends lost 3 bases and 0 bases respectively, with 12 bases between them. Per germline, CDR1 MDHEN and CDR2 SYDVKM. CDR3 length equals 16 residues. Full variable domain (outside the CDR3, taken from reference TRBV28 and TRBJ2-1): DVKVTQSSRYLVKRTGEKVFLECVQDMDHENMFWYRQDPGLGLRLIYFSYDVKMKEKGDIPEGYSVSREKKERFSLILESASTNQTSMYLCASSFLLATSYNEQFFGPGTRLTVL.

CDR3 sequence: CASSPVSGSSYNEQFF. The CDR3 nucleotides read TGTGCCAGCAGTCCCGTGAGCGGGAGCTCCTACAATGAGCAGTTCTTC. This chain connects TRBV2 to TRBJ2-1, with 8 bases aligning to TRBD2. The CDR3 is 16 amino acids. CDR1 and CDR2 (germline): SNHLY, FYNNEI. After removal of 5 bases from V and 0 bases from J, the junction contained 6 bases not matched to a gene.

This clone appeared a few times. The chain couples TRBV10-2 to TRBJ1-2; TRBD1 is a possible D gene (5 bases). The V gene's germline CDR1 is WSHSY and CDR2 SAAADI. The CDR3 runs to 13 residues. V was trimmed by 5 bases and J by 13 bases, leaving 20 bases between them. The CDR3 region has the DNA TGCGCCAGCAGTCCGCTTGGGGCAGAATCGGGCACCTTC. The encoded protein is CASSPLGAESGTF.

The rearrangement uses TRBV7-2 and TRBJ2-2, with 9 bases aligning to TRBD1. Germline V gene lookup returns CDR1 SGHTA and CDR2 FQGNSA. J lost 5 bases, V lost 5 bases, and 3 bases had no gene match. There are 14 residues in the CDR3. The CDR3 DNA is TGTGCCAGCAGCAGGGACAGGGCGACCGGGGAGCTGTTTTTT. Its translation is CASSRDRATGELFF. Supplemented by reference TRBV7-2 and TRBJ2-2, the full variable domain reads GAGVSQSPSNKVTEKGKDVELRCDPISGHTALYWYRQSLGQGLEFLIYFQGNSAPDKSGLPSDRFSAERTGGSVSTLTIQRTQQEDSAVYLCASSRDRATGELFFGEGSRLTVL.

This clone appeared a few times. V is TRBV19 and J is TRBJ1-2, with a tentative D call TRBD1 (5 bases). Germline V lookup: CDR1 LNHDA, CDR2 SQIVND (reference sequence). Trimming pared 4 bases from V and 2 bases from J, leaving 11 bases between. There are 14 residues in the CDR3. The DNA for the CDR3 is TGTGCCAGTAGTACGGGAGCAGGGAACTATGGCTACACCTTC. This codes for CASSTGAGNYGYTF.

This CDR3 is CASSLDQGSNTEAFF. The CDR3 region has the DNA TGTGCCAGCTCACTTGACCAGGGCTCGAACACTGAAGCTTTCTTT. The chain combines TRBV18 with TRBJ1-1, with D possibly TRBD1 on 5 matching bases. From germline, CDR1 is KGHSH and CDR2 LQKENI. CDR3 length: 15 residues. With 4 bases removed from V and 1 base from J, the gap between germline ends came to 13 bases.

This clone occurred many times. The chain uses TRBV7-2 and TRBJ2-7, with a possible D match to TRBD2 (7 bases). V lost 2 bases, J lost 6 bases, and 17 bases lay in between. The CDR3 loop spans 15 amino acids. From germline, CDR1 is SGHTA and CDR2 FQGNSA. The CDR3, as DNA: TGTGCCAGCAGCTTACGTAGGGGGGGCCTTTTCGAGCAGTACTTC. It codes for CASSLRRGGLFEQYF.

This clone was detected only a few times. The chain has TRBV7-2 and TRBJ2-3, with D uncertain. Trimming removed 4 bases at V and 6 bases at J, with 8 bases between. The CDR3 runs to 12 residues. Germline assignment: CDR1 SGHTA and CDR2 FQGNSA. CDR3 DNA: TGTGCCAGCAGCTCCCTCGGGGATACGCAGTATTTT. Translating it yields CASSSLGDTQYF. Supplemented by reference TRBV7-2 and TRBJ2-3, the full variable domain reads GAGVSQSPSNKVTEKGKDVELRCDPISGHTALYWYRQSLGQGLEFLIYFQGNSAPDKSGLPSDRFSAERTGGSVSTLTIQRTQQEDSAVYLCASSSLGDTQYFGPGTRLTVL.

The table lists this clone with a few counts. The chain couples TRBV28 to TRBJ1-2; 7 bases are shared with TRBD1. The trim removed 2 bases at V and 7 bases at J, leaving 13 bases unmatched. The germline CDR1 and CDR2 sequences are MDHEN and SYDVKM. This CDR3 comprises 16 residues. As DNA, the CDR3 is TGTGCCAGCAGTTTACCTCGGACAGGAGTTGGAGTTGGCTACACCTTC. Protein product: CASSLPRTGVGVGYTF.

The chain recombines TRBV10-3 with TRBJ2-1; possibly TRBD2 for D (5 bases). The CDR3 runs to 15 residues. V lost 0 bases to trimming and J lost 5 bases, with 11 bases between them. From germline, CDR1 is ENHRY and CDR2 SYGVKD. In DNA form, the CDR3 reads TGTGCCATCAGTGAGTCACGGGGTTCCGACAATGAGCAGTTCTTC. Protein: CAISESRGSDNEQFF.

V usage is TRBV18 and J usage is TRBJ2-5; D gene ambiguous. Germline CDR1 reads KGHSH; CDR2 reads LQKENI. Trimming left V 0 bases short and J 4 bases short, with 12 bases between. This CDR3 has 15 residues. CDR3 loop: CASSPPNSILETQYF. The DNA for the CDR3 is TGTGCCAGCTCACCACCGAACAGCATCCTAGAGACCCAGTACTTC.

The CDR3 sequence is CASSQWSEGGEQYF. Written as DNA, the CDR3 is TGTGCCAGCAGCCAGTGGTCAGAGGGTGGAGAGCAGTACTTC. This sequence joins TRBV7-2 and TRBJ2-7, with D perhaps TRBD2 (5 bases). The ends were cut back, 5 bases at V and 7 bases at J, with 18 bases in the middle. CDR3 length equals 14 residues. The germline V gene has CDR1 SGHTA and CDR2 FQGNSA. The full variable domain, rest sourced from reference TRBV7-2 and TRBJ2-7, is GAGVSQSPSNKVTEKGKDVELRCDPISGHTALYWYRQSLGQGLEFLIYFQGNSAPDKSGLPSDRFSAERTGGSVSTLTIQRTQQEDSAVYLCASSQWSEGGEQYFGPGTRLTVT.

The CDR3 is CASSPPTSGNLYEQYF. The CDR3 DNA reads TGTGCCAGCTCACCACCGACTAGCGGGAACCTCTACGAGCAGTACTTC. The chain uses TRBV18 and TRBJ2-7; 11 bases match TRBD2. This CDR3 comprises 16 residues. Germline V CDR1 and CDR2: KGHSH, LQKENI. V was pared by 0 bases and J by 3 bases, with 4 bases of the junction left unmatched.

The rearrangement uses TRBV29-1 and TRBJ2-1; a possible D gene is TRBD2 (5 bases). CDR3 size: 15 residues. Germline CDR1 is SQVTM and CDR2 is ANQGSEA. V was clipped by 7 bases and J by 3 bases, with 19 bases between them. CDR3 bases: TGCAGCGCCCCAAGTCGGGCCGGACTCTACAATGAGCAGTTCTTC. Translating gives CSAPSRAGLYNEQFF.

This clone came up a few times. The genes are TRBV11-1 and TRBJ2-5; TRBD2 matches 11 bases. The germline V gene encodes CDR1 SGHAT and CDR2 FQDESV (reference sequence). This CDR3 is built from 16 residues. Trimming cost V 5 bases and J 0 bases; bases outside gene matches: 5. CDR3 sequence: CASSPRTSGYQETQYF. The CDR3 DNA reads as TGTGCCAGCAGCCCTCGGACTAGCGGGTACCAAGAGACCCAGTACTTC.

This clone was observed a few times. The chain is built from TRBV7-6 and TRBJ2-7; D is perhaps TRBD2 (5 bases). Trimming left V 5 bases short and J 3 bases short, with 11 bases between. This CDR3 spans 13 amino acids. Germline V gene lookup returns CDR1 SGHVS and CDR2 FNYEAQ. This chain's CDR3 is CASSQDGNYEQYF. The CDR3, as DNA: TGTGCCAGCAGCCAAGACGGGAACTACGAGCAGTACTTC.

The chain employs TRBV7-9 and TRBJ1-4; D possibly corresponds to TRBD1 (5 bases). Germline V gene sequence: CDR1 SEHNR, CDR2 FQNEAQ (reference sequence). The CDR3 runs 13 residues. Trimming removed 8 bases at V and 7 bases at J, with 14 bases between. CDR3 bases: TGTGCCAGCTCCCCGGGGGTAGGTGAAAAACTGTTTTTT. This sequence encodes CASSPGVGEKLFF. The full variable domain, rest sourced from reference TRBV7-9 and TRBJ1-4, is DTGVSQNPRHKITKRGQNVTFRCDPISEHNRLYWYRQTLGQGPEFLTYFQNEAQLEKSRLLSDRFSAERPKGSFSTLEIQRTEQGDSAMYLCASSPGVGEKLFFGSGTQLSVL.

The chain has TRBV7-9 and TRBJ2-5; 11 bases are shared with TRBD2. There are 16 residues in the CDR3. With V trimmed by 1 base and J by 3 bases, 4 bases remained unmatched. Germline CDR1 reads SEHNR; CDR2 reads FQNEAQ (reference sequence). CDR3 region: CASSLGGLADKETQYF. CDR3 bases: TGTGCCAGCAGCTTAGGGGGACTAGCGGATAAAGAGACCCAGTACTTC.

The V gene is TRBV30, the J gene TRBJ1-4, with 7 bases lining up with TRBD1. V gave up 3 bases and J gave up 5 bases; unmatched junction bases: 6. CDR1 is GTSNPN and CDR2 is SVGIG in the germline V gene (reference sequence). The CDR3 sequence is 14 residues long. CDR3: CAWSPGQMNEKLFF. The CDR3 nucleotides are TGTGCCTGGAGCCCGGGACAGATGAATGAAAAACTGTTTTTT. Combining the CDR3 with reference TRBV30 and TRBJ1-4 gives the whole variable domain SQTIHQWPATLVQPVGSPLSLECTVEGTSNPNLYWYRQAAGRGLQLLFYSVGIGQISSEVPQNLSASRPQDRQFILSSKKLLLSDSGFYLCAWSPGQMNEKLFFGSGTQLSVL.

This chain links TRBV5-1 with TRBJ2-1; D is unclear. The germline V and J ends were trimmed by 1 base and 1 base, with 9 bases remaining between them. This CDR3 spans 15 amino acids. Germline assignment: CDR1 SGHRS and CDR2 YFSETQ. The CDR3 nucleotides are TGCGCCAGCAGCTTGAGTATCCAGTCCTACAATGAGCAGTTCTTC. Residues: CASSLSIQSYNEQFF. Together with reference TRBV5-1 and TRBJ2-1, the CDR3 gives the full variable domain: KAGVTQTPRYLIKTRGQQVTLSCSPISGHRSVSWYQQTPGQGLQFLFEYFSETQRNKGNFPGRFSGRQFSNSRSEMNVSTLELGDSALYLCASSLSIQSYNEQFFGPGTRLTVL.